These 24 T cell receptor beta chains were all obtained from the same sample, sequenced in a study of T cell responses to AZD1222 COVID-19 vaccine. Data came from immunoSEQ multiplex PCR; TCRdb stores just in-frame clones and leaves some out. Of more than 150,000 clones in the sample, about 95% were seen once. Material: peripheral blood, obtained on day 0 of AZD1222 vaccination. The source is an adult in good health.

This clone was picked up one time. DNA for the CDR3: TGTGCCAGCTCACCGACAGGGAAGGGGGACTATGGCTACACCTTC. Translated: CASSPTGKGDYGYTF. The V call is TRBV18, the J call TRBJ1-2; TRBD1 aligns across 7 bases. Germline CDR1 and CDR2: KGHSH and LQKENI. The CDR3 totals 15 residues. J gave up 3 bases and V 3 bases, and 7 bases lay outside the gene matches.

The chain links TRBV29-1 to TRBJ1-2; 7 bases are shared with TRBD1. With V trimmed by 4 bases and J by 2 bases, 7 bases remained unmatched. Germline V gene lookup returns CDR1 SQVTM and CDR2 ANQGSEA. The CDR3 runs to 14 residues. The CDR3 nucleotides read TGCAGCGTTGCCCCCAGGGGGGGCAACTATGGCTACACCTTC. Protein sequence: CSVAPRGGNYGYTF. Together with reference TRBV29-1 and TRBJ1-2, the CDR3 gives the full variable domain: SAVISQKPSRDICQRGTSLTIQCQVDSQVTMMFWYRQQPGQSLTLIATANQGSEATYESGFVIDKFPISRPNLTFSTLTVSNMSPEDSSIYLCSVAPRGGNYGYTFGSGTRLTVV.

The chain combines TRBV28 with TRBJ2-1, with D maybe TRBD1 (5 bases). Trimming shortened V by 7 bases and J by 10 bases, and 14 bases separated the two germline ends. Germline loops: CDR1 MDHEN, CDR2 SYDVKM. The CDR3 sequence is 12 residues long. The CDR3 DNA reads TGTGCCAGCACCCCGGGTGCAGGGGAGCAGTTCTTC. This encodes CASTPGAGEQFF.

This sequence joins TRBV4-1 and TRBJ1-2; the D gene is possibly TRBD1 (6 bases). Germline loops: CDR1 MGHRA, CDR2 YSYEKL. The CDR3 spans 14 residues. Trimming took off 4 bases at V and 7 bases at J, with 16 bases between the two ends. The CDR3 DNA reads TGCGCCAGCAGCCGTCCCGGGACACCTTTTGGCTACACCTTC. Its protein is CASSRPGTPFGYTF.

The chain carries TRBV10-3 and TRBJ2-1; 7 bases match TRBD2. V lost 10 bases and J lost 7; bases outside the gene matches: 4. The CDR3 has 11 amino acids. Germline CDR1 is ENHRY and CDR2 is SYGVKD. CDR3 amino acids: CATLSGNEQFF. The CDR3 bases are TGTGCCACCCTTAGCGGGAATGAGCAGTTCTTC.

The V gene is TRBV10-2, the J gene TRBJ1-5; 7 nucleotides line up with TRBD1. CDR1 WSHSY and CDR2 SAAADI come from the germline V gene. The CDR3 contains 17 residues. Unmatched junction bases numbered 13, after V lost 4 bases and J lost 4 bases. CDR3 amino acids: CASSASHRRQGNQPQHF. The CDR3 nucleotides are TGCGCCAGCAGTGCCAGTCACCGTCGACAGGGTAATCAGCCCCAGCATTTT.

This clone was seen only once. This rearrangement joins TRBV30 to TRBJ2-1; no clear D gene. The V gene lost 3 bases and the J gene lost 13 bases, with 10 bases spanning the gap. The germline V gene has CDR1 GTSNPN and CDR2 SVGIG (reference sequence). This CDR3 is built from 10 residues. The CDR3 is CAWRGLGQFF. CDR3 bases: TGTGCCTGGAGGGGGTTAGGACAGTTCTTC.

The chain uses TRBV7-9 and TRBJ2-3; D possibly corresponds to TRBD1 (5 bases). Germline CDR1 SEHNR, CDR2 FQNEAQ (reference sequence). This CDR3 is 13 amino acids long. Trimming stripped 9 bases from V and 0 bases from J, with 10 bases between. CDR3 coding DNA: TGTGCCAGTCAAGGGGCAAGCACAGATACGCAGTATTTT. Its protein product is CASQGASTDTQYF.

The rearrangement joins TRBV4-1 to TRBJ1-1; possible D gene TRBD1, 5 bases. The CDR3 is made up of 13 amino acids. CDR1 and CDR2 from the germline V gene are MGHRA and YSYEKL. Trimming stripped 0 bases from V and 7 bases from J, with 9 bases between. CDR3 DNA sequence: TGCGCCAGCAGCCAAGATGGAAGGGGTGAAGCTTTCTTT. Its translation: CASSQDGRGEAFF.

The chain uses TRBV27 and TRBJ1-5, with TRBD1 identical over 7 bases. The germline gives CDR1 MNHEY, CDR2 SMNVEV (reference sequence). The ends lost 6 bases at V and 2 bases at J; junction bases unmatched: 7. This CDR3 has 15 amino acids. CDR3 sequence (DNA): TGTGCCAGCAGCCTTGGACAGGTTGGCAATCAGCCCCAGCATTTT. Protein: CASSLGQVGNQPQHF.

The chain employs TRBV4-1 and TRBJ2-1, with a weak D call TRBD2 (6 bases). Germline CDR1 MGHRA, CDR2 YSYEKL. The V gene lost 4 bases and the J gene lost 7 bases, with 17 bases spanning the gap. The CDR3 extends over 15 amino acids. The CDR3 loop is CASSRTPGSRNEQFF. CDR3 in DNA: TGCGCCAGCAGCCGGACTCCCGGGAGCCGGAATGAGCAGTTCTTC.

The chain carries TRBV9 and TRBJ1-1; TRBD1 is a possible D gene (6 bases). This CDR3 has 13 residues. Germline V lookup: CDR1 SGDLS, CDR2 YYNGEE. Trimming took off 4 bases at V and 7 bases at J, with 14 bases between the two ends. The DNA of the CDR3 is TGTGCCAGCAGCTCATCAGGGGCTTATGAAGCTTTCTTT. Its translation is CASSSSGAYEAFF.

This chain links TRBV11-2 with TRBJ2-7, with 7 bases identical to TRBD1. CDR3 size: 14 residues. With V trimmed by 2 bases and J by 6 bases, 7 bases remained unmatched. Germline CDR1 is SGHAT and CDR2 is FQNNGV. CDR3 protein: CASSLQTGHSEQYF. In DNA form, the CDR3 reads TGTGCCAGCAGCTTACAGACAGGGCACTCCGAGCAGTACTTC.

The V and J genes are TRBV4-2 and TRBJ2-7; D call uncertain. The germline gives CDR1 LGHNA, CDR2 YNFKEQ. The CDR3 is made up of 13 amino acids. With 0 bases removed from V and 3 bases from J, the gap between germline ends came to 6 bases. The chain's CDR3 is CASSQDVYYEQYF. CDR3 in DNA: TGTGCCAGCAGCCAAGACGTCTACTACGAGCAGTACTTC.

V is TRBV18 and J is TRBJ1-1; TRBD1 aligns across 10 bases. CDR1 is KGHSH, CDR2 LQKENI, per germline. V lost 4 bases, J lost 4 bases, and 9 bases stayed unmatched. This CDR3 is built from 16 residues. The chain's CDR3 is CASSQGQGPLGTEAFF. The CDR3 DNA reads TGTGCCAGCTCACAGGGACAGGGGCCCTTGGGCACTGAAGCTTTCTTT.

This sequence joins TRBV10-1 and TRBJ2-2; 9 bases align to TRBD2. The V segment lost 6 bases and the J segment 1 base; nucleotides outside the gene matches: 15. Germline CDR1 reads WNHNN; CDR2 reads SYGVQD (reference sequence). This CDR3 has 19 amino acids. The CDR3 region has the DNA TGCGCCAGCAGCGAAAACGGAGTAGCGGGAGTTTTGAACACCGGGGAGCTGTTTTTT. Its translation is CASSENGVAGVLNTGELFF.

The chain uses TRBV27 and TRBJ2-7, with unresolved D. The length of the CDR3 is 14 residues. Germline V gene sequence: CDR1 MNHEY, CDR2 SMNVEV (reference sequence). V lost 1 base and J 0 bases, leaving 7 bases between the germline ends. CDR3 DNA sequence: TGTGCCAGCAGTTTATTTGGCCTCTCCTACGAGCAGTACTTC. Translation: CASSLFGLSYEQYF.

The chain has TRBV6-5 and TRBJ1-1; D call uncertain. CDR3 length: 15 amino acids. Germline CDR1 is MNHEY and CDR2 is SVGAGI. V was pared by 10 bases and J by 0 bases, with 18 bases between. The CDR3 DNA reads TGTGCCACCTACCTGGAGGTTTCGATGAACACTGAAGCTTTCTTT. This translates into CATYLEVSMNTEAFF.

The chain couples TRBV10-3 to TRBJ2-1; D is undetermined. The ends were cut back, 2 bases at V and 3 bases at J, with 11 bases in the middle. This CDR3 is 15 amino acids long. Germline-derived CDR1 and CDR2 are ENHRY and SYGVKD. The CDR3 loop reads CAISEGLELYNEQFF. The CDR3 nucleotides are TGTGCCATCAGTGAGGGGCTAGAACTCTACAATGAGCAGTTCTTC.

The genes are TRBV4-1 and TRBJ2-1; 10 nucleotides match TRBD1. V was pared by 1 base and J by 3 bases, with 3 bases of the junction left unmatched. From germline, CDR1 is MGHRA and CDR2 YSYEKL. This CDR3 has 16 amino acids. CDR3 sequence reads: CASSQAGTGVYNEQFF. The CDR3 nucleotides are TGCGCCAGCAGCCAAGCTGGGACAGGGGTCTACAATGAGCAGTTCTTC.

The CDR3 coding sequence is TGTGCCAGCAGTTCGTCAGGAAAAGGTGAAAAACTGTTTTTT. Translation gives CASSSSGKGEKLFF. The rearrangement links TRBV28 to TRBJ1-4, with D unclear. This CDR3 region has 14 residues. The germline CDR1 and CDR2 sequences are MDHEN and SYDVKM. V lost 4 bases and J 7 bases, leaving 13 bases between the germline ends.

The CDR3 DNA sequence: TGTGCCAGCAGTATCGGACTAGCGGGAGGTTCCGAGCAGTACTTC. Translating gives CASSIGLAGGSEQYF. The chain uses TRBV27 and TRBJ2-7, with 14 positions matching TRBD2. The CDR3 loop spans 15 amino acids. Germline CDR1 and CDR2: MNHEY and SMNVEV (reference sequence). After removal of 5 bases from V and 6 bases from J, the junction contained 6 bases not matched to a gene.

In DNA, the CDR3 is TGTGCCATCAGTGAGCCGGGACCCATATTGAACACTGAAGCTTTCTTT. Amino acids: CAISEPGPILNTEAFF. The chain has TRBV10-3 and TRBJ1-1; the D gene is possibly TRBD1 (5 bases). The CDR3 has 16 residues. Germline values: CDR1 ENHRY, CDR2 SYGVKD. With 2 bases removed from V and 0 bases from J, the gap between germline ends came to 13 bases.

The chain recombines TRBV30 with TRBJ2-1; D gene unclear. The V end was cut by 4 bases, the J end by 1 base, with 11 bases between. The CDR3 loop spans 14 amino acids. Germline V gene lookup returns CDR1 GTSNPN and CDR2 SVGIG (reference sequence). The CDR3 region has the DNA TGTGCCTGGATGAAGCTAGAATCCTACAATGAGCAGTTCTTC. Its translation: CAWMKLESYNEQFF.